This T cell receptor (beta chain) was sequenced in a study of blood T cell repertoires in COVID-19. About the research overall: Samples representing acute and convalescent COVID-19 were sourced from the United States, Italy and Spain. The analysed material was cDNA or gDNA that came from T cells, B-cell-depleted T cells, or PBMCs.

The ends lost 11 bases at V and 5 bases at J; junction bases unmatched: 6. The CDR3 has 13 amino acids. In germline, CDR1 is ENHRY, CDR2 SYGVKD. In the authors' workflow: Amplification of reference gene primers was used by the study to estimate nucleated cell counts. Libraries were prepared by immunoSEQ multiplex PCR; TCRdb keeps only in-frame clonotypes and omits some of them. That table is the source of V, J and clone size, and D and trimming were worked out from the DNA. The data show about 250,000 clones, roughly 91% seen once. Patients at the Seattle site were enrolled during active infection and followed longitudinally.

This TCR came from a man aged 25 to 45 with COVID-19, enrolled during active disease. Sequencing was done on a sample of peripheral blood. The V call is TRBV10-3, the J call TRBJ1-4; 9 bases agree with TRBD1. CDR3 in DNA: TGTGCCGCTTCCGGGACAGGGAATGAAAAACTGTTTTTT. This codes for CAASGTGNEKLFF.